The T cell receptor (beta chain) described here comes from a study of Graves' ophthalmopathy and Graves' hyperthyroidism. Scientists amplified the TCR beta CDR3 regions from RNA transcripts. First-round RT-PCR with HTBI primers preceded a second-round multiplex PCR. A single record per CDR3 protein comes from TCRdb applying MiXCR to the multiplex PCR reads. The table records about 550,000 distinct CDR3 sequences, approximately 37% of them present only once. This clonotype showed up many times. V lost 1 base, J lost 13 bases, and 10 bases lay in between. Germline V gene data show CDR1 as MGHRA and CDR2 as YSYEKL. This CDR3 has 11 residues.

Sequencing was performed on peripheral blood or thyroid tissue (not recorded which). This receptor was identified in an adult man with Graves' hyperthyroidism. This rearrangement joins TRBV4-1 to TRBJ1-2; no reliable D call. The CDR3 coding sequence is TGCGCCAGCAGCCAAGGAGGGATTTTCACCTTC. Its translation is CASSQGGIFTF.